What follows is one TCR beta chain and its context. Its antigen is unknown. Within one base of it there is no much larger clone, and no base qualities were kept. CDR1 is given as SNHLY and CDR2 as FYNNEI, both from the germline V gene. From the cysteine through the phenylalanine, the CDR3 covers 13 amino acids. The retained sequence is limited to the CDR3, 39 bases, with the frame set at the first base. Trimming costs V 2 bases and J 6 bases, and their ends lie 11 bases apart. The library was generated by multiplex PCR. Sequencing used an Illumina HiSeq 4000. CDR3 regions were amplified by Arm-PCR with iRepertoire HTBI primers to construct TCR beta libraries. Before sequencing, the PCR products underwent gel purification. The authors' pipeline ran thus. Across samples, 62 TRBV and 15 or so TRBJ segments were identified and used for gene usage analysis of CDR3 amino acid clonotypes. Filtered high-quality paired reads were merged into contigs using COPE and FqMerger. Contigs were aligned with BLAST to IMGT TRBV, TRBD and TRBJ reference genes, and CDR3 was defined per IMGT. Clonotypes above 0.1% frequency were classified as highly expanded clones. Shannon entropy was used to measure repertoire diversity, and the Gini coefficient was used to measure V-J evenness. A clonotype found in more than one individual was treated as public. In TCRdb, the public reads were trimmed at Q25 with fastp and aligned with MiXCR, with productive beta chains retained. Every entry covers one CDR3 protein and lists the most common genes and DNA from its rows. The V and J calls come from TCRdb's annotation, not from the publication. The sample yields some 370,000 distinct CDR3 sequences; roughly 10% were counted once. Of the sample, over 15% falls within the top ten clones.

The sample's time point, from its label and the paper: newly diagnosed GD, antithyroid drugs for less than 3 months. RNA was extracted from PBMCs in TRIzol for both TCR sequencing and RNA sequencing. The diagnosis of Graves' disease followed American Thyroid Association guidelines. The patients came from an endocrinology department in Xi'an, China. From each patient, around 8.3 milliliters of peripheral blood was collected into an EDTA anticoagulant tube. Ficoll Paque Plus density gradient separation was used to isolate PBMCs, and no additional T cell sorting was done. An Agilent 2100 Bioanalyzer and agarose gel were used to check RNA quality, while a NanoDrop 2000 measured RNA concentration. This record belongs to a study of regulatory T cells in long-lasting Graves disease (TCRdb year 2021). The study in broad terms: Patients with newly diagnosed Graves' disease had been on antithyroid drugs for under 3 months. TCR sequencing covered some 13 persistent and roughly 20 newly diagnosed Graves' disease patients, 33 samples in total. Patients with persistent Graves' disease were compared with patients with newly diagnosed Graves' disease using TCR sequencing and RNA sequencing of peripheral blood. The study took place in China and was registered as a clinical trial. Overall study results and their limits: TRBV28, TRBJ1-2 and TRBJ2-5 were preferentially used in persistent disease, while TRBV20-1 and TRBJ2-1 were favored in newly diagnosed disease. The study examined only peripheral blood because the primary lesion, thyroid tissue, could not be accessed. More public clonotypes were shared among persistent patients (under 3,000) than among newly diagnosed patients (just under 1,000). Lower TCR Shannon entropy and fewer highly expanded clones were observed in persistent Graves' disease patients than in newly diagnosed patients, which suggested clonal expansion. Sequencing and analysis were limited to the TCR beta chain. The authors noted that the small sample size was a limitation that may lower accuracy.

The same data also contributed to another study, on T cells in Graves' hyperthyroidism and ophthalmopathy. As the second study states: Stable Graves' hyperthyroidism was defined as no progression to ophthalmopathy during 18 months of follow-up. Hyperthyroidism patients were newly diagnosed, with disease duration under 2 months, and aged 18 to 65 years. Any patient with an uncontrolled infection, another autoimmune disease, pregnancy or lactation was excluded. Diagnoses were based on clinical symptoms, serum thyroxine and TRAb, thyroid ultrasound and orbital computed tomography. A first-round RT-PCR of the TCR CDR3 used the HTBI primer set with the Qiagen OneStep RT-PCR kit. Most expanded thyroid clonotypes (frequency above 0.001) were also detected in blood, a finding suggesting that blood repertoires may reflect thyroid immune responses. A 13 V-J signature model separated ophthalmopathy from stable hyperthyroidism, with approximately 87% sensitivity and 81.08% specificity in cross-validation and 80%/75% in testing. In validation, the model predicted progression to ophthalmopathy with approximately 70% sensitivity and around 72% specificity, a median of roughly seven months before onset. TCR V-J signatures able to tell the groups apart were searched for in a discovery cohort of some 97 patients, of whom around 42 had Graves' ophthalmopathy and about 60 had stable Graves' hyperthyroidism. An independent validation cohort of about 20 hyperthyroidism patients and about 16 patients who later progressed to ophthalmopathy tested prospective prediction of ophthalmopathy. The roughly 91 discovery patients were randomly divided into training and test sets at a 7:3 ratio. In addition, the study compared T-cell repertoires in thyroid tissue and in blood from 6 or 7 Graves' hyperthyroidism patients. After blood sampling, hyperthyroidism patients were treated with methimazole at a starting dose of 30 mg daily, and ophthalmopathy patients were treated with high-dose intravenous methylprednisolone. A second multiplex PCR round built the libraries, followed by size selection and purification. Libraries were sequenced paired-end with 100 bp reads on an Illumina HiSeq2000. SOAPnuke was used to process the raw data, removing reads that contained adapters or uncalled bases, had a mean Phred below 15, or lacked an exact match to the constant primer or identifier. COPE v1.2.5 was used to merge the high-quality paired reads, and each unique nucleotide sequence was defined as a clonotype. MiTCR v1.1 was used to align clonotypes to the IMGT TRBV, TRBD and TRBJ reference segments. Only V-J combinations with frequency above 0.0001, covering 99.2% of repertoires, were analysed. The TCS score was defined as the ratio of F50 (clonal expansion) to E x V (chaos), calculated using BLOSUM62-based TCRdist between CDR3 peptides within each V-J. Welch's t-statistics and random forest reduced roughly 530 V-J features to 13, which were used in a naive Bayes classifier (R e1071). Sample size was not statistically predetermined, and investigators were not blinded to group allocation. TCR Vbeta CDR3 sequencing of 120 to 150 peripheral blood samples (over 40 ophthalmopathy, 75 to 80 hyperthyroidism and roughly 17 progressor patients) is reported in the paper.

This specimen was peripheral blood mononuclear cells (PBMCs), taken at new diagnosis, from a patient treated with antithyroid drugs. The chain is encoded by TRBV2 joined to TRBJ2-7, with TRBD2 as a weak D call on 6 bases. The receptor's source is a woman aged 18-29 years with Graves disease. Donor details come from another sample of the same person, matched by shared clones. The sequence in DNA is TGTGCCAGCAGTGAATTTGGGAGGAGCGAGCAGTACTTC. This sequence encodes CASSEFGRSEQYF.